Listed below are T cell receptor beta chains from one sample, sequenced in a study of CXCR3-negative and CXCR3-positive naive CD8 T cells. TCRdb reprocessed the 5' RACE reads and keeps a single row for each CDR3 protein, giving no DNA. The listing contains 140,000 to 150,000 distinct CDR3 sequences. The sequencing input was naive CXCR3+ CD8+ T cells from blood. The receptor source for this set is a human donor in good health. Some clones in this sample may be carry-over from other donors' samples. Each CDR3 is given with its conserved first and last residue.

V gene: TRBV5-6; J gene: TRBJ2-1; CDR3 protein: CASSLTVSVYNEQFF
V gene: TRBV29-1; J gene: TRBJ2-1; CDR3 protein: CSARGTPDNEQFF
V gene: TRBV19; J gene: TRBJ2-2; CDR3 protein: CASTSLAGGLANTGELFF
V gene: TRBV12-3/TRBV12-4; J gene: TRBJ2-4; CDR3 protein: CASSFPGGNIQYF
V gene: TRBV6-2/TRBV6-3; J gene: TRBJ2-7; CDR3 protein: CASSYFSGFTYEQYF
V gene: TRBV12-3/TRBV12-4; J gene: TRBJ1-1; CDR3 protein: CASSPSGMIAEAFF
V gene: TRBV7-2; J gene: TRBJ2-1; CDR3 protein: CASSLEGAGRKLF
V gene: TRBV4-1; J gene: TRBJ2-7; CDR3 protein: CASSQTPLYGQYF
V gene: TRBV20-1; J gene: TRBJ1-5; CDR3 protein: CSASGGLGTNQPQHF
V gene: TRBV30; J gene: TRBJ1-2; CDR3 protein: CAWSVDGPGGADGYTF
V gene: TRBV11-2; J gene: TRBJ2-2; CDR3 protein: CASSLRWDGELFF
V gene: TRBV6-1; J gene: TRBJ1-1; CDR3 protein: CASSEVGAPNTEAFF
V gene: TRBV24-1; J gene: TRBJ2-2; CDR3 protein: CATSRGLGGELFF
V gene: TRBV2; J gene: TRBJ2-7; CDR3 protein: CASSEGRDYTYEQYF
V gene: TRBV7-6; J gene: TRBJ2-2; CDR3 protein: CASSSIGASGGDFTGELFF
V gene: TRBV10-3; J gene: TRBJ2-1; CDR3 protein: CAISALAGADNEQFF
V gene: TRBV7-6; J gene: TRBJ2-5; CDR3 protein: CASSLIAEAQETQYF
V gene: TRBV2; J gene: TRBJ1-5; CDR3 protein: CASNGANQPQHF
V gene: TRBV29-1; J gene: TRBJ1-2; CDR3 protein: CSAVTNEGPWDYGYTF
V gene: TRBV5-1; J gene: TRBJ1-1; CDR3 protein: CASSLEAGDNTEAFF
V gene: TRBV6-4; J gene: TRBJ2-4; CDR3 protein: CASSEELRDKSIQYF
V gene: TRBV29-1; J gene: TRBJ2-7; CDR3 protein: CSARIQGSEQYF
V gene: TRBV7-3; J gene: TRBJ2-1; CDR3 protein: CASSLGQVVYNEQFF
V gene: TRBV7-9; J gene: TRBJ2-7; CDR3 protein: CASSSPKGPHEQYF
V gene: TRBV9; J gene: TRBJ2-2; CDR3 protein: CASSVEDSNAGELFF
V gene: TRBV5-5; J gene: TRBJ1-1; CDR3 protein: CASSLWDRGTEAFF
V gene: TRBV5-4; J gene: TRBJ2-2; CDR3 protein: CASSFYGGAPGELFF
V gene: TRBV7-3; J gene: TRBJ1-1; CDR3 protein: CASSSSGGANTEAFF
V gene: TRBV29-1; J gene: TRBJ1-4; CDR3 protein: CSVTDTQGGNEKLFF
V gene: TRBV14; J gene: TRBJ2-3; CDR3 protein: CASSQVRPDTQYF
V gene: TRBV7-9; J gene: TRBJ1-1; CDR3 protein: CASSLEEGGDTEAFF
V gene: TRBV29-1; J gene: TRBJ2-1; CDR3 protein: CSVEDQILAGVWSYNEQFF
V gene: TRBV25-1; J gene: TRBJ2-5; CDR3 protein: CASSDDSAGRSQETQYF
V gene: TRBV29-1; J gene: TRBJ1-3; CDR3 protein: CSVKGSFLAGNTIYF
V gene: TRBV28; J gene: TRBJ2-3; CDR3 protein: CASSWTGGSADTQYF
V gene: TRBV4-1; J gene: TRBJ2-2; CDR3 protein: CASRRGGVHNGELFF
V gene: TRBV27; J gene: TRBJ2-5; CDR3 protein: CASSFAGGTPQETQYF
V gene: TRBV25-1; J gene: TRBJ1-1; CDR3 protein: CARPGQAPGEAFF
V gene: TRBV7-9; J gene: TRBJ2-2; CDR3 protein: CASSSLTSGSTGELFF
V gene: TRBV5-1; J gene: TRBJ1-5; CDR3 protein: CASSLLPGGNQPQHF
V gene: TRBV7-9; J gene: TRBJ2-6; CDR3 protein: CASSFTDSGANVLTF
V gene: TRBV7-9; J gene: TRBJ2-7; CDR3 protein: CASSLGASNYEQYF
V gene: TRBV7-9; J gene: TRBJ2-1; CDR3 protein: CASSIRDSSYNEQFF
V gene: TRBV28; J gene: TRBJ1-1; CDR3 protein: CASSFPPGATNTEAFF
V gene: TRBV7-8; J gene: TRBJ2-5; CDR3 protein: CASSLVGGSQETQYF
V gene: TRBV7-9; J gene: TRBJ2-7; CDR3 protein: CASSPGQSYEQYF
V gene: TRBV27; J gene: TRBJ2-1; CDR3 protein: CASSSLPGSSGLNEQFF
V gene: TRBV29-1; J gene: TRBJ2-5; CDR3 protein: CSVESRPDQETQYF
V gene: TRBV4-2; J gene: TRBJ1-5; CDR3 protein: CASSQEEGQGGQPQHF
V gene: TRBV5-1; J gene: TRBJ2-2; CDR3 protein: CTSSLVPGELFF